These 29 T cell receptor beta chains share one sample of origin, sequenced in a study of T cell changes during pregnancy in multiple sclerosis. Repertoires were generated with immunoSEQ multiplex PCR, while TCRdb's copy carries only in-frame clones and drops some. The sample lists about 50,000 clones; approximately 94% were seen once. The sample in question was CD4+ T cells from peripheral blood mononuclear cells, obtained in the third trimester of pregnancy. The receptor set was obtained from a female donor with multiple sclerosis, enrolled in a pregnancy study.

The chain links TRBV5-4 to TRBJ1-2, with TRBD1 matching over 7 bases. CDR1 and CDR2 (germline): SGHNT, YYREEE (reference sequence). This CDR3 spans 14 amino acids. V lost 5 bases, J lost 5 bases, and 9 bases stayed unmatched. The CDR3 nucleotides read TGTGCCAGCAGTCGAGACAGGGATGGGTATGGCTACACCTTC. Translated, it gives CASSRDRDGYGYTF.

In its sample, this clone was seen a few times. The rearrangement joins TRBV19 to TRBJ2-7; 8 nucleotides line up with TRBD2. Looked up from germline, CDR1 is LNHDA and CDR2 is SQIVND (reference sequence). The length of the CDR3 is 14 residues. V lost 10 bases, J lost 0 bases, and 8 bases stayed unmatched. The CDR3 loop is CATRTGTSSYEQYF. CDR3 nucleotides: TGTGCCACCCGCACCGGGACTAGCTCCTACGAGCAGTACTTC.

V usage is TRBV6-1 and J usage is TRBJ2-7, with 9 bases fitting TRBD2. The CDR3 runs to 15 residues. The J segment lost 5 bases and the V segment lost 7 bases, leaving 12 bases of the junction unmatched. Germline V gives CDR1 MNHNS, CDR2 SASEGT. For the CDR3, the DNA is TGTGCCAGCACCCTTAGCGGGAGACTTGGTGACGAGCAGTACTTC. This sequence encodes CASTLSGRLGDEQYF.

V gene TRBV29-1 combines with J gene TRBJ2-1; 8 positions agree with TRBD2. V trimming: 7 bases; J trimming: 2 bases; junction bases outside the gene matches: 4. CDR1 and CDR2 (germline): SQVTM, ANQGSEA. The CDR3 has 13 amino acids. CDR3 loop: CSGAGVPYNEQFF. The CDR3 nucleotides are TGCAGCGGAGCGGGGGTCCCCTACAATGAGCAGTTCTTC.

This chain links TRBV5-5 with TRBJ1-1, with D unclear. V was pared by 0 bases and J by 0 bases, with 3 bases between. The CDR3 contains 13 residues. Germline CDR1 SGHKS, CDR2 YYEKEE (reference sequence). The CDR3 loop reads CASSLALNTEAFF. The CDR3 DNA reads TGTGCCAGCAGCTTGGCTTTGAACACTGAAGCTTTCTTT.

The rearrangement joins TRBV5-1 to TRBJ1-1; possibly TRBD1 for D (6 bases). Germline CDR1 is SGHRS and CDR2 is YFSETQ. Trimming stripped 0 bases from V and 4 bases from J, with 16 bases between. The CDR3 has 16 residues. CDR3 DNA sequence: TGCGCCAGCAGCTTGGCGGCGGGGGCGCGGGTCACTGAAGCTTTCTTT. The encoded protein is CASSLAAGARVTEAFF.

The rearrangement uses TRBV19 and TRBJ2-4; 8 positions match TRBD1. Germline loops: CDR1 LNHDA, CDR2 SQIVND (reference sequence). The CDR3 loop spans 15 amino acids. Trimming cost V 0 bases and J 6 bases; bases outside gene matches: 4. The CDR3 nucleotides read TGTGCCAGTAGTATAGAACGCGGACAGGGAAACATTCAGTACTTC. Residues: CASSIERGQGNIQYF.

This clone is a singleton in its sample. The chain couples TRBV28 to TRBJ2-7; 9 nucleotides line up with TRBD2. CDR1 and CDR2 (germline): MDHEN, SYDVKM. The CDR3 extends over 15 amino acids. J lost 2 bases, V lost 5 bases, and 7 bases had no gene match. CDR3 nucleotides: TGTGCCAGCAGTCAAGGGGCTAGCGGGGCCTACGAGCAGTACTTC. Its translation: CASSQGASGAYEQYF. Together with reference TRBV28 and TRBJ2-7, the CDR3 gives the full variable domain: DVKVTQSSRYLVKRTGEKVFLECVQDMDHENMFWYRQDPGLGLRLIYFSYDVKMKEKGDIPEGYSVSREKKERFSLILESASTNQTSMYLCASSQGASGAYEQYFGPGTRLTVT.

This sequence joins TRBV15 and TRBJ2-7; 8 bases map to TRBD2. The CDR3 has 19 residues. Germline V gives CDR1 LNHNV, CDR2 YYDKDF (reference sequence). V shed 1 base and J 3 bases; nucleotides not matched to a gene: 17. The CDR3 nucleotides read TGTGCCACCAGCAGAGTTCCTCCCACTACTAGCGGACGGCGCTACGAGCAGTACTTC. Protein: CATSRVPPTTSGRRYEQYF.

The table lists this clone with a count of one. The V gene is TRBV6-1, the J gene TRBJ1-3, with D possibly TRBD1 on 6 matching bases. V lost 8 bases, J lost 0 bases, and 11 bases lay in between. The germline V gene has CDR1 MNHNS and CDR2 SASEGT. The CDR3 spans 14 residues. CDR3 sequence reads: CASLPGASGNTIYF. For the CDR3, the DNA is TGTGCCAGCCTTCCAGGGGCCTCTGGAAACACCATATATTTT.

The genes are TRBV28 and TRBJ1-2, with D perhaps matching TRBD1 (6 bases). The CDR3 runs 15 residues. The ends were cut back, 5 bases at V and 3 bases at J, with 16 bases in the middle. Germline CDR1 reads MDHEN; CDR2 reads SYDVKM. The CDR3 coding sequence is TGTGCCAGCAGTGCATCAGCCACAGGGTACTATGGCTACACCTTC. Its protein product is CASSASATGYYGYTF.

This sequence joins TRBV5-1 and TRBJ2-1; 11 nucleotides line up with TRBD2. V gave up 4 bases and J gave up 0 bases; unmatched junction bases: 6. CDR1 and CDR2 from the germline V gene are SGHRS and YFSETQ. The CDR3 is made up of 17 amino acids. The CDR3 DNA reads as TGCGCCAGCAGCCCTACTAGCGGGAGAGTCTCCTACAATGAGCAGTTCTTC. As protein: CASSPTSGRVSYNEQFF.

V gene TRBV11-1 combines with J gene TRBJ2-7; no firm D call. Germline V gene sequence: CDR1 SGHAT, CDR2 FQDESV (reference sequence). CDR3 length: 12 amino acids. The V gene lost 3 bases and the J gene lost 3 bases, with 6 bases spanning the gap. The CDR3 nucleotides read TGTGCCAGCAGCTTCGAGAGCTACGAGCAGTACTTC. Amino acid sequence: CASSFESYEQYF.

The chain links TRBV11-2 to TRBJ2-3, with 10 bases lining up with TRBD1. The CDR3 runs to 15 residues. V gave up 5 bases and J gave up 3 bases; unmatched junction bases: 5. In germline, CDR1 is SGHAT, CDR2 FQNNGV. The CDR3 sequence is CASSPGQGITDTQYF. The CDR3 DNA sequence: TGTGCCAGCAGCCCGGGACAGGGGATAACAGATACGCAGTATTTT.

The chain is built from TRBV5-1 and TRBJ2-1; possibly TRBD2 for D (6 bases). Germline V lookup: CDR1 SGHRS, CDR2 YFSETQ. V lost 2 bases, J lost 9 bases, and 21 bases lay in between. This CDR3 comprises 16 residues. In DNA form, the CDR3 reads TGCGCCAGCAGCTTCCTACCGGGACTGGGAGATGTTGAGCAGTTCTTC. This sequence encodes CASSFLPGLGDVEQFF. Complete variable domain (other parts from reference TRBV5-1 and TRBJ2-1): KAGVTQTPRYLIKTRGQQVTLSCSPISGHRSVSWYQQTPGQGLQFLFEYFSETQRNKGNFPGRFSGRQFSNSRSEMNVSTLELGDSALYLCASSFLPGLGDVEQFFGPGTRLTVL.

The rearrangement links TRBV29-1 to TRBJ2-1; D is perhaps TRBD1 (5 bases). CDR1 SQVTM and CDR2 ANQGSEA come from the germline V gene. CDR3 size: 12 residues. Trimming shortened V by 6 bases and J by 4 bases, and 10 bases separated the two germline ends. CDR3 in DNA: TGCAGCGTCGATACAGGATACAATGAGCAGTTCTTC. Encoded protein: CSVDTGYNEQFF.

This chain links TRBV7-2 with TRBJ1-1; 7 bases are a match to TRBD1. Trimming removed 5 bases from V and 3 bases from J; junction bases left unmatched: 6. CDR3 length: 14 residues. Germline-derived CDR1 and CDR2 are SGHTA and FQGNSA. The CDR3 region is CASSRDSGYTEAFF. The DNA for the CDR3 is TGTGCCAGCAGCCGGGACAGCGGATACACTGAAGCTTTCTTT.

V usage is TRBV4-2 and J usage is TRBJ1-5; perhaps TRBD1 as D (5 bases). The CDR3 is 14 amino acids. V was trimmed by 6 bases and J by 4 bases, leaving 13 bases between them. From germline, CDR1 is LGHNA and CDR2 YNFKEQ. The CDR3 here is CASRATALNQPQHF. The CDR3 region has the DNA TGTGCCAGCAGGGCGACAGCGCTTAATCAGCCCCAGCATTTT.

The chain combines TRBV7-2 with TRBJ2-7; 8 bases match TRBD1. Unmatched junction bases numbered 7, after V lost 2 bases and J lost 4 bases. CDR3 length equals 15 residues. The germline V gene has CDR1 SGHTA and CDR2 FQGNSA. The CDR3 loop reads CASSLNPGGAYEQYF. The CDR3 DNA is TGTGCCAGCAGCTTAAACCCAGGGGGCGCGTACGAGCAGTACTTC. Full variable domain (rest looked up from reference TRBV7-2 and TRBJ2-7): GAGVSQSPSNKVTEKGKDVELRCDPISGHTALYWYRQSLGQGLEFLIYFQGNSAPDKSGLPSDRFSAERTGGSVSTLTIQRTQQEDSAVYLCASSLNPGGAYEQYFGPGTRLTVT.

V usage is TRBV7-8 and J usage is TRBJ2-3, with D perhaps matching TRBD2 (5 bases). Germline loops: CDR1 SGHVS, CDR2 FQNEAQ. This CDR3 has 16 amino acids. Trimming left V 5 bases short and J 0 bases short, with 15 bases between. The CDR3 nucleotides are TGTGCCAGCAGCCCCCGGGGAGCGGCCAGCACAGATACGCAGTATTTT. Residues: CASSPRGAASTDTQYF.

The chain couples TRBV5-1 to TRBJ1-1, with D maybe TRBD1 (5 bases). The CDR3 has 15 residues. The V end was cut by 1 base, the J end by 4 bases, with 14 bases between. Germline CDR1 is SGHRS and CDR2 is YFSETQ. CDR3 coding DNA: TGCGCCAGCAGCTTGCAGGAGATGGGGGGCACTGAAGCTTTCTTT. Its protein is CASSLQEMGGTEAFF. Together with reference TRBV5-1 and TRBJ1-1, the CDR3 gives the full variable domain: KAGVTQTPRYLIKTRGQQVTLSCSPISGHRSVSWYQQTPGQGLQFLFEYFSETQRNKGNFPGRFSGRQFSNSRSEMNVSTLELGDSALYLCASSLQEMGGTEAFFGQGTRLTVV.

J is TRBJ2-7 and V is TRBV19; 9 nucleotides agree with TRBD1. In germline, CDR1 is LNHDA, CDR2 SQIVND (reference sequence). With 6 bases clipped from V and 6 bases from J, the junction kept 9 bases outside the gene matches. CDR3 length equals 14 residues. The CDR3 DNA sequence: TGTGCCAGTAGGATCTCCGGGACAGGGCTCGAGCAGTACTTC. Its protein product is CASRISGTGLEQYF.

V gene TRBV10-3 combines with J gene TRBJ2-7; a possible D gene is TRBD1 (5 bases). The length of the CDR3 is 14 residues. V was pared by 0 bases and J by 2 bases, with 8 bases between. CDR1 ENHRY and CDR2 SYGVKD come from the germline V gene. The CDR3 spells CAISESTRAYEQYF. CDR3 nucleotide sequence: TGTGCCATCAGTGAGTCGACCAGGGCCTACGAGCAGTACTTC.

The chain links TRBV6-5 to TRBJ2-1; possibly TRBD2 for D (5 bases). CDR3 length equals 13 residues. The germline CDR1 and CDR2 sequences are MNHEY and SVGAGI. Trimming shortened V by 4 bases and J by 7 bases, and 11 bases separated the two germline ends. CDR3 in DNA: TGTGCCAGCAGTTGGAGGTCAGCGAATGAGCAGTTCTTC. It encodes CASSWRSANEQFF.

V is TRBV28 and J is TRBJ1-2, with D unresolved. The germline V and J ends were trimmed by 5 bases and 8 bases, with 15 bases remaining between them. The CDR3 extends over 13 amino acids. From germline, CDR1 is MDHEN and CDR2 SYDVKM. Here the CDR3 DNA reads TGTGCCAGCAGTCTTCTAGGTGTAGTGGGCTACACCTTC. Its translation is CASSLLGVVGYTF.

The chain has TRBV5-1 and TRBJ2-1; perhaps TRBD1 as D (6 bases). Germline CDR1 is SGHRS and CDR2 is YFSETQ. There are 13 residues in the CDR3. V lost 5 bases and J lost 4, with 10 bases in between. The CDR3 nucleotides read TGCGCCAGCAGTATCGGACAGTACAATGAGCAGTTCTTC. This codes for CASSIGQYNEQFF.

The chain is built from TRBV11-1 and TRBJ2-1; a possible D gene is TRBD1 (5 bases). Germline lookup yields CDR1 SGHAT and CDR2 FQDESV (reference sequence). CDR3 length: 13 amino acids. Trimming shortened V by 6 bases and J by 8 bases, and 14 bases separated the two germline ends. The CDR3: CASRTTGRHEQFF. In nucleotides, the CDR3 is TGTGCCAGCAGAACAACAGGTCGACATGAGCAGTTCTTC. Full variable domain (outside the CDR3, taken from reference TRBV11-1 and TRBJ2-1): EAEVAQSPRYKITEKSQAVAFWCDPISGHATLYWYRQILGQGPELLVQFQDESVVDDSQLPKDRFSAERLKGVDSTLKIQPAELGDSAMYLCASRTTGRHEQFFGPGTRLTVL.

The chain combines TRBV27 with TRBJ1-1; no firm D call. Trimming took 3 bases from V and 0 from J, leaving 14 bases between them. The CDR3 is 16 amino acids. From germline, CDR1 is MNHEY and CDR2 SMNVEV (reference sequence). CDR3 DNA: TGTGCCAGCAGTTTTCGAGGTAATAACATGAACACTGAAGCTTTCTTT. It specifies CASSFRGNNMNTEAFF.

The rearrangement uses TRBV4-1 and TRBJ2-3; 8 bases map to TRBD2. The CDR3 loop spans 19 amino acids. CDR1 and CDR2 from the germline V gene are MGHRA and YSYEKL. V lost 0 bases to trimming and J lost 2 bases; unmatched junction nucleotides: 13. CDR3 in DNA: TGCGCCAGCAGCCAAGATTATACAGCGGGGGTGACCTACACAGATACGCAGTATTTT. Amino acid sequence: CASSQDYTAGVTYTDTQYF.